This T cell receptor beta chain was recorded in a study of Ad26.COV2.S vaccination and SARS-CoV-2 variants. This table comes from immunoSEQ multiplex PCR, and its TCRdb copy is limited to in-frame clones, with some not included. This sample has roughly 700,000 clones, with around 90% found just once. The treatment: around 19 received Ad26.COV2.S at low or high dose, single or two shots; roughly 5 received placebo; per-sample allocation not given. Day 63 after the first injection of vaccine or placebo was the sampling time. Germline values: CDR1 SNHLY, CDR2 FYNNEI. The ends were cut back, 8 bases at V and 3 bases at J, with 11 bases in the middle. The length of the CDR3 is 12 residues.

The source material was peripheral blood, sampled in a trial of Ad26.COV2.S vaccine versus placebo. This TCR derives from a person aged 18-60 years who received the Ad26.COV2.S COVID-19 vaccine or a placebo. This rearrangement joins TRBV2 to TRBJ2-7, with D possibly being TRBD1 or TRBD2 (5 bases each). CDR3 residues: CASLRGGYEQYF. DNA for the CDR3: TGTGCCAGCTTGAGGGGTGGCTACGAGCAGTACTTC.